These 30 T cell receptor beta chains were sequenced from one sample in a study of CD8 T cells in Susac syndrome (dated by TCRdb to between 2018 and 2021). Library generation was performed with the immunoSEQ multiplex PCR assay. RNA was extracted using the RNeasy kit, and 0.5 to 1 microgram was reverse transcribed with random hexamers. TCRdb's own reprocessing of the public reads used fastp at Q25 and MiXCR and kept productive beta chains. Identical CDR3 protein sequences are pooled into one entry, listed with their most common genes and DNA. Here the sample has about 160,000 distinct CDR3 sequences; 93% occur a single time. Around 0.13% of the sample lies in the top ten. Sequenced input: CD4+ T cells from PBMCs. These receptor sequences come from a human donor in good health.

The DNA of the CDR3 is TGTGCCAGCAGCTTAGCCTCGGGGAGCACTGAAGCTTTCTTT. Its translation is CASSLASGSTEAFF. The chain uses TRBV7-2 and TRBJ1-1, with unresolved D. V lost 0 bases and J lost 4, with 9 bases in between. The CDR3 loop spans 14 amino acids. The V gene's germline CDR1 is SGHTA and CDR2 FQGNSA.

The CDR3, as DNA: TGTGCCAGCAGCTACGACAGTCGAGGGGAGACCCAGTACTTC. It is translated as CASSYDSRGETQYF. The chain combines TRBV7-3 with TRBJ2-5; the D gene could be TRBD1 or TRBD2 (5 bases each). Germline values: CDR1 SGHTA, CDR2 FQGTGA. The CDR3 length is 14 residues. V lost 4 bases and J 5 bases, leaving 14 bases between the germline ends.

The chain carries TRBV14 and TRBJ2-1, with D possibly being TRBD1 (6 bases). V was trimmed by 4 bases and J by 11 bases, leaving 12 bases between them. Germline V CDR1 and CDR2: SGHDN, FVKESK. This CDR3 is built from 12 residues. The CDR3 nucleotides are TGTGCCAGCAGCCGCACACAGGGTCAGCAGTTCTTC. Protein product: CASSRTQGQQFF.

J is TRBJ1-1 and V is TRBV5-4; 10 bases match TRBD1. Trimming cost V 1 base and J 3 bases; bases outside gene matches: 3. The V gene's germline CDR1 is SGHNT and CDR2 YYREEE (reference sequence). The CDR3 length is 15 residues. This chain's CDR3 is CASSLRQGADTEAFF. CDR3 bases: TGTGCCAGCAGCTTGCGACAGGGGGCGGACACTGAAGCTTTCTTT.

The chain links TRBV5-1 to TRBJ2-2; no clear D gene. The CDR3 is 13 residues long. Trimming removed 2 bases at V and 7 bases at J, with 9 bases between. CDR1 and CDR2 (germline): SGHRS, YFSETQ. CDR3 sequence (DNA): TGCGCCAGCAGCTTTAAAGGAATCGGGGAGCTGTTTTTT. Translated, it gives CASSFKGIGELFF.

The chain couples TRBV25-1 to TRBJ2-5, with TRBD1 matching over 9 bases. V lost 6 bases, J lost 4 bases, and 9 bases stayed unmatched. There are 15 residues in the CDR3. Per the germline V gene, CDR1 is MGHDK and CDR2 is SYGVNS. This CDR3 is CASSQPGTGIETQYF. For the CDR3, the DNA is TGTGCCAGCAGCCAGCCCGGGACAGGGATAGAGACCCAGTACTTC.

This sequence joins TRBV5-1 and TRBJ2-3; the D is unclear. Germline CDR1 SGHRS, CDR2 YFSETQ. Trimming stripped 0 bases from V and 4 bases from J, with 12 bases between. The CDR3 totals 15 residues. The CDR3 DNA reads as TGCGCCAGCAGCTTGGCCTTGGTTCAAGCAGATACGCAGTATTTT. Translation: CASSLALVQADTQYF.

This sequence joins TRBV24-1 and TRBJ2-3; D ambiguous. The CDR3 is 16 residues long. Trimming took 7 bases from V and 0 from J, leaving 16 bases between them. Germline V gives CDR1 KGHDR, CDR2 SFDVKD. The CDR3 loop is CATSDSRAYSTDTQYF. CDR3 in DNA: TGTGCCACCAGCGATAGCCGGGCCTATAGCACAGATACGCAGTATTTT.

This chain connects TRBV28 to TRBJ1-4, with D possibly being TRBD1 (5 bases). This CDR3 is built from 12 residues. Germline CDR1 and CDR2: MDHEN and SYDVKM. With 4 bases removed from V and 7 bases from J, the gap between germline ends came to 7 bases. This CDR3 is CASSSGGEKLFF. CDR3 nucleotides: TGTGCCAGCAGTTCGGGGGGTGAAAAACTGTTTTTT.

The V gene is TRBV7-2, the J gene TRBJ1-2; TRBD1 matches 9 bases. Trimming at V came to 5 bases and at J to 3 bases, leaving 4 bases not matched to a gene. Germline CDR1 reads SGHTA; CDR2 reads FQGNSA. This CDR3 has 14 residues. CDR3 amino acids: CASSLRQGDYGYTF. The CDR3 DNA is TGTGCCAGCAGCCTTAGACAGGGGGACTATGGCTACACCTTC.

The CDR3 DNA follows: TGCGCCAGCAGCCAAGTGCTGGGAATGGGGGAGCTGTTTTTT. Translating it yields CASSQVLGMGELFF. The chain carries TRBV4-1 and TRBJ2-2, with unresolved D. In germline, CDR1 is MGHRA, CDR2 YSYEKL. Trimming pared 1 base from V and 8 bases from J, leaving 11 bases between. The CDR3 loop spans 14 amino acids.

The J gene is TRBJ2-5, the V gene TRBV3-1, with D perhaps given as TRBD1 or TRBD2 (5 bases each). Germline CDR1 is LGHDT and CDR2 is YNNKEL (reference sequence). The CDR3 has 13 residues. Deletions cut 4 bases from V and 5 bases from J, with 11 bases between. The DNA of the CDR3 is TGTGCCAGCAGCCTCGTGGGGGAGGAGACCCAGTACTTC. Its protein product is CASSLVGEETQYF.

This chain connects TRBV20-1 to TRBJ2-7; the D call may be TRBD1 or TRBD2 (5 bases each). Looked up from germline, CDR1 is DFQATT and CDR2 is SNEGSKA (reference sequence). This CDR3 region has 13 residues. V shed 7 bases and J shed 7 bases, with 20 bases lying between them. Written as DNA, the CDR3 is TGCAGTGTTCTAGGGACCCATCCGAGGGAGCAGTACTTC. Translating gives CSVLGTHPREQYF.

This rearrangement joins TRBV4-1 to TRBJ1-5; D is unresolved. V gave up 3 bases and J gave up 7 bases, with 16 bases separating them. Germline V lookup: CDR1 MGHRA, CDR2 YSYEKL. The CDR3 contains 15 residues. The CDR3 sequence: CASSHPGSVGQPQHF. The CDR3 region has the DNA TGCGCCAGCAGCCACCCGGGGTCAGTCGGCCAGCCCCAGCATTTT.

The V call is TRBV6-6, the J call TRBJ2-5; weak D call: TRBD1 (6 bases). The CDR3 runs 16 residues. Trimming shortened V by 2 bases and J by 1 base, and 14 bases separated the two germline ends. Germline CDR1 reads MNHNY; CDR2 reads SVGAGI (reference sequence). In nucleotides, the CDR3 is TGTGCCAGCAGTTACGTTGCAGGGGCAATCCAAGAGACCCAGTACTTC. This translates into CASSYVAGAIQETQYF.

This sequence joins TRBV6-5 and TRBJ2-1; D unclear. Germline values: CDR1 MNHEY, CDR2 SVGAGI. V lost 8 bases and J 2 bases, leaving 10 bases between the germline ends. The CDR3 contains 13 residues. The CDR3 coding sequence is TGTGCCAGCGGGAACCCCCCCTACAATGAGCAGTTCTTC. Its translation is CASGNPPYNEQFF.

The V and J genes are TRBV7-8 and TRBJ1-5; D is unresolved. CDR1 is SGHVS, CDR2 FQNEAQ, per germline. This CDR3 is built from 13 residues. V gave up 2 bases and J gave up 5 bases, with 7 bases separating them. The CDR3 spells CASSLIGHQPQHF. The CDR3 DNA reads TGTGCCAGCAGCTTAATAGGGCATCAGCCCCAGCATTTT.

Regarding this clonotype: Its ends do not fully match the called genes, so a read error is possible. J is TRBJ1-1 and V is TRBV6-6; no clear D gene. This CDR3 is built from 14 residues. The germline V gene has CDR1 MNHNY and CDR2 SVGAGI (reference sequence). The CDR3 spells CASSYSQLNTEVFF. Written as DNA, the CDR3 is TGTGCCAGCAGTTACTCCCAGCTGAACACTGAAGTTTTCTTT.

V is TRBV6-5 and J is TRBJ2-4; D gene uncertain. CDR1 and CDR2 from the germline V gene are MNHEY and SVGAGI. The CDR3 is 13 amino acids. V was shortened by 4 bases and J by 8 bases, with 12 bases between the two germline ends. Written as DNA, the CDR3 is TGTGCCAGCAGTTCCGCCGGCCTATACATTCAGTACTTC. Encoded protein: CASSSAGLYIQYF.

The chain has TRBV10-2 and TRBJ1-3; D is uncertain. Germline values: CDR1 WSHSY, CDR2 SAAADI. CDR3 length equals 12 residues. CDR3 sequence (DNA): TGCGCTTCTCGATACAGCGGAGACACCATATATTTT. The encoded protein is CASRYSGDTIYF.

This clonotype was recorded only once. The rearrangement links TRBV12-5 to TRBJ2-2; D perhaps matches TRBD1 (5 bases). The CDR3 covers 16 residues. Trimming took 1 base from V and 6 from J, leaving 15 bases between them. Germline V gene lookup returns CDR1 LGHNT and CDR2 FRNRAP. The CDR3 nucleotides are TGTGCTAGTGGTTTGGCCTACTCGGACAACCCCGGGGAGCTGTTTTTT. Amino acids: CASGLAYSDNPGELFF.

This chain uses TRBV2 with TRBJ2-5; D unclear. Per the germline V gene, CDR1 is SNHLY and CDR2 is FYNNEI. The CDR3 sequence is 12 residues long. Trimming pared 7 bases from V and 3 bases from J, leaving 9 bases between. The CDR3 here is CASKEREETQYF. The CDR3 DNA follows: TGTGCCAGCAAGGAGCGTGAAGAGACCCAGTACTTC.

The chain joins TRBV5-1 to TRBJ1-6, with D tentatively TRBD1 (6 bases). This CDR3 spans 14 amino acids. Between the trimmed V and J ends, which lost 3 bases and 6 bases, there was a span of 10 bases. In germline, CDR1 is SGHRS, CDR2 YFSETQ. The CDR3 nucleotides read TGCGCCAGCAGCTCCGGGACACCTAATTCACCCCTCCACTTT. Translated, it gives CASSSGTPNSPLHF. Variable domain in full (rest from reference TRBV5-1 and TRBJ1-6): KAGVTQTPRYLIKTRGQQVTLSCSPISGHRSVSWYQQTPGQGLQFLFEYFSETQRNKGNFPGRFSGRQFSNSRSEMNVSTLELGDSALYLCASSSGTPNSPLHFGNGTRLTVT.

V is TRBV20-1 and J is TRBJ1-1; no firm D call. The CDR3 extends over 13 amino acids. Trimming removed 8 bases from V and 0 bases from J, with 13 bases in between. Germline V CDR1 and CDR2: DFQATT, SNEGSKA (reference sequence). The chain's CDR3 is CSPKKELNTEAFF. In DNA, the CDR3 is TGCAGTCCCAAGAAGGAACTGAACACTGAAGCTTTCTTT.

V is TRBV6-6 and J is TRBJ1-6, with D unresolved. The CDR3 length is 12 residues. The V gene's germline CDR1 is MNHNY and CDR2 SVGAGI (reference sequence). V gave up 7 bases and J gave up 7 bases, with 8 bases separating them. In DNA form, the CDR3 reads TGTGCCAGCAAACCGCCGAATTCACCCCTCCACTTT. This codes for CASKPPNSPLHF.

V usage is TRBV19 and J usage is TRBJ2-2; TRBD2 matches 10 bases. This CDR3 region has 15 residues. Trimming took 7 bases from V and 1 from J; bases not matched to a gene: 3. The germline V gene encodes CDR1 LNHDA and CDR2 SQIVND (reference sequence). CDR3 in amino acids: CASNSGGVNTGELFF. The CDR3 DNA reads TGTGCCAGTAACAGCGGGGGGGTGAACACCGGGGAGCTGTTTTTT. Combining the CDR3 with reference TRBV19 and TRBJ2-2 gives the whole variable domain DGGITQSPKYLFRKEGQNVTLSCEQNLNHDAMYWYRQDPGQGLRLIYYSQIVNDFQKGDIAEGYSVSREKKESFPLTVTSAQKNPTAFYLCASNSGGVNTGELFFGEGSRLTVL.

The chain has TRBV5-1 and TRBJ1-4; no clear D gene. The V end was cut by 3 bases, the J end by 3 bases, with 12 bases between. Germline V lookup: CDR1 SGHRS, CDR2 YFSETQ. The CDR3 sequence is 15 residues long. This chain's CDR3 is CASSSGIAANEKLFF. Here the CDR3 DNA reads TGCGCCAGCAGCTCGGGGATTGCAGCTAATGAAAAACTGTTTTTT.

The gene calls are TRBV7-9 and TRBJ1-6; D not certain. The CDR3 totals 15 residues. Germline V gene data show CDR1 as SEHNR and CDR2 as FQNEAQ (reference sequence). The V end lost 7 bases, the J end lost 7 bases, and 17 bases lay between the germline ends. The CDR3: CASTKLGGSNSPLHF. The CDR3 region has the DNA TGTGCCAGCACCAAATTGGGAGGTTCAAATTCACCCCTCCACTTT.

V is TRBV18 and J is TRBJ1-4; D remains ambiguous. CDR1 is KGHSH and CDR2 is LQKENI in the germline V gene. The CDR3 sequence is 15 residues long. V was pared by 2 bases and J by 2 bases, with 9 bases between. The CDR3 DNA follows: TGTGCCAGCTCACCAAACCAGCTTACTAATGAAAAACTGTTTTTT. It is translated as CASSPNQLTNEKLFF.

This clonotype was detected only once. This chain joins TRBV3-1 and TRBJ1-1; D is ambiguous. Looked up from germline, CDR1 is LGHDT and CDR2 is YNNKEL (reference sequence). This CDR3 contains 13 residues. The V end lost 0 bases, the J end lost 7 bases, and 9 bases lay between the germline ends. The CDR3 sequence: CASSQDGRLEAFF. DNA for the CDR3: TGTGCCAGCAGCCAAGATGGGAGGCTTGAAGCTTTCTTT.